Below, 23 T cell receptor beta chains from the same sample are listed, as sequenced in a study of cytomegalovirus exposure and HLA in healthy donors. Both 60 Vbeta primers and 13 Jbeta primers went into the PCR. Assay used: immunoSEQ multiplex PCR; TCRdb lists only in-frame clones, some missing. The sample records approximately 100,000 clones, roughly 80% being singletons. Sequences were obtained from PBMCs. Every receptor here comes from a woman aged 50 to 60 in good health and CMV-seropositive.

J is TRBJ2-4 and V is TRBV18, with a possible D match to TRBD2 (7 bases). The CDR3 runs to 13 residues. V lost 3 bases to trimming and J lost 12 bases, with 15 bases between them. Germline V gene sequence: CDR1 KGHSH, CDR2 LQKENI. In DNA form, the CDR3 reads TGTGCCAGCTCACCCCCCGGGGGGCGCAGTCAGTACTTC. Amino acid sequence: CASSPPGGRSQYF.

The chain has TRBV29-1 and TRBJ2-3; 7 nucleotides align to TRBD1. Unmatched junction bases numbered 14, after V lost 3 bases and J lost 5 bases. Germline V CDR1 and CDR2: SQVTM, ANQGSEA. This CDR3 region has 16 residues. The CDR3 region is CSVDPLGTEGGDTQYF. CDR3 nucleotides: TGCAGCGTTGACCCCCTCGGGACAGAAGGAGGAGATACGCAGTATTTT.

The V call is TRBV7-8, the J call TRBJ2-7, with TRBD2 matching over 8 bases. V trimming: 0 bases; J trimming: 4 bases; junction bases outside the gene matches: 14. The V gene's germline CDR1 is SGHVS and CDR2 FQNEAQ. The CDR3 contains 18 residues. The DNA of the CDR3 is TGTGCCAGCAGCTTAGCGCAAATAGCGGGAAGGGGTAGGTACGAGCAGTACTTC. Residues: CASSLAQIAGRGRYEQYF. Full variable domain (rest looked up from reference TRBV7-8 and TRBJ2-7): GAGVSQSPRYKVAKRGQDVALRCDPISGHVSLFWYQQALGQGPEFLTYFQNEAQLDKSGLPSDRFFAERPEGSVSTLKIQRTQQEDSAVYLCASSLAQIAGRGRYEQYFGPGTRLTVT.

CDR3 residues: CASSLEPLTETQYF. DNA for the CDR3: TGTGCCAGCAGCTTGGAGCCCCTAACCGAGACCCAGTACTTC. The rearrangement links TRBV5-6 to TRBJ2-5, with D hard to call. The V end was cut by 0 bases, the J end by 5 bases, with 11 bases between. This CDR3 has 14 residues. Germline CDR1 is SGHDT and CDR2 is YYEEEE.

This clone was counted a single time. The rearrangement links TRBV6-6 to TRBJ2-7, with D tentatively TRBD2 (5 bases). The CDR3 is made up of 14 amino acids. Trimming stripped 0 bases from V and 6 bases from J, with 12 bases between. Germline CDR1 MNHNY, CDR2 SVGAGI (reference sequence). The CDR3 DNA reads TGTGCCAGCAGTTACTCTCTTGGGGAGACCGAGCAGTACTTC. Amino acid sequence: CASSYSLGETEQYF.

V gene TRBV7-6 combines with J gene TRBJ1-5; TRBD1 agrees at 11 bases. With V trimmed by 1 base and J by 2 bases, 1 base remained unmatched. The germline CDR1 and CDR2 sequences are SGHVS and FNYEAQ. CDR3 length equals 16 residues. CDR3 DNA sequence: TGTGCCAGCAGCTTAGGGGACAGGGGGGGCAATCAGCCCCAGCATTTT. Protein sequence: CASSLGDRGGNQPQHF.

CDR3 in amino acids: CASPRGQASYEQYF. DNA for the CDR3: TGTGCCAGCCCCCGGGGACAGGCCTCCTACGAGCAGTACTTC. The V call is TRBV21-1, the J call TRBJ2-7; the table's D call TRBD1 went unverified against the DNA. TRBV21-1 is termed a pseudogene. This CDR3 comprises 14 residues.

The rearrangement joins TRBV2 to TRBJ1-6; 9 bases are a match to TRBD1. Looked up from germline, CDR1 is SNHLY and CDR2 is FYNNEI. This CDR3 region has 15 residues. Trimming cost V 7 bases and J 8 bases; bases outside gene matches: 9. The CDR3 spells CASTETDRGDSPLHF. The CDR3 DNA reads TGTGCCAGCACCGAAACGGACAGGGGCGATTCACCCCTCCACTTT.

The chain uses TRBV19 and TRBJ2-5; 9 bases fit TRBD2. Trimming at V came to 4 bases and at J to 2 bases, leaving 14 bases not matched to a gene. The CDR3 loop spans 18 amino acids. Germline V gene sequence: CDR1 LNHDA, CDR2 SQIVND (reference sequence). DNA of the CDR3: TGTGCCAGTAGTACTTTCCTAGGGAGGGCGGGGGGGCAAGAGACCCAGTACTTC. Translation gives CASSTFLGRAGGQETQYF.

Comments on this clone: Germline is not matched at one junction end, which may reflect a read error. The chain uses TRBV7-9 and TRBJ2-1, with 8 nucleotides matching TRBD2. CDR3 length equals 16 residues. Germline V lookup: CDR1 SEHNR, CDR2 FQNEAQ (reference sequence). CDR3 loop: CSSSFESGGTYNEQFF. CDR3 nucleotides: TGTTCCAGCAGCTTTGAGAGCGGGGGCACCTACAATGAGCAGTTCTTC. Drawing the rest from reference TRBV7-9 and TRBJ2-1, the complete variable domain is DTGVSQNPRHKITKRGQNVTFRCDPISEHNRLYWYRQTLGQGPEFLTYFQNEAQLEKSRLLSDRFSAERPKGSFSTLEIQRTEQGDSAMYLCSSSFESGGTYNEQFFGPGTRLTVL.

V usage is TRBV5-1 and J usage is TRBJ2-7; the D gene is possibly TRBD1 (6 bases). Trimming shortened V by 0 bases and J by 2 bases, and 12 bases separated the two germline ends. Germline assignment: CDR1 SGHRS and CDR2 YFSETQ. There are 15 residues in the CDR3. The CDR3 here is CASSLGGTSAYEQYF. CDR3 nucleotides: TGCGCCAGCAGCTTGGGAGGGACATCGGCCTACGAGCAGTACTTC.

This clone was recorded a few times. The rearrangement joins TRBV7-8 to TRBJ2-7; the match to TRBD1 covers 7 bases. From germline, CDR1 is SGHVS and CDR2 FQNEAQ. Trimming at V came to 6 bases and at J to 0 bases, leaving 8 bases not matched to a gene. The CDR3 runs to 15 residues. CDR3: CASRDRWESSYEQYF. The DNA of the CDR3 is TGTGCCAGCAGGGACAGGTGGGAGAGCTCCTACGAGCAGTACTTC.

The V gene is TRBV18, the J gene TRBJ2-3; tentative D call: TRBD2 (5 bases). In germline, CDR1 is KGHSH, CDR2 LQKENI. Trimming shortened V by 4 bases and J by 2 bases, and 7 bases separated the two germline ends. The length of the CDR3 is 13 residues. CDR3 bases: TGTGCCAGCTCACAGCGGCTCACAGATACGCAGTATTTT. This codes for CASSQRLTDTQYF.

This clone was seen a few times. The J gene is TRBJ2-7, the V gene TRBV4-1, with TRBD1 matching 8 bases. Germline V gives CDR1 MGHRA, CDR2 YSYEKL. V shed 0 bases, J shed 3 bases, and the junction held 4 bases outside the gene matches. The CDR3 contains 15 residues. CDR3 nucleotide sequence: TGCGCCAGCAGCCAAGATGGTACAGGGGGCTACGAGCAGTACTTC. Protein product: CASSQDGTGGYEQYF.

The chain has TRBV10-3 and TRBJ2-3; TRBD2 agrees at 8 bases. This CDR3 comprises 16 residues. After removal of 4 bases from V and 0 bases from J, the junction contained 6 bases not matched to a gene. Germline V gene data show CDR1 as ENHRY and CDR2 as SYGVKD. Here the CDR3 DNA reads TGTGCCATCAGTGGGACCACTAGCGGTAGCACAGATACGCAGTATTTT. Its protein product is CAISGTTSGSTDTQYF.

The V and J genes are TRBV29-1 and TRBJ2-2; D is uncertain. The CDR3 runs 12 residues. Trimming removed 5 bases at V and 3 bases at J, with 7 bases between. The germline V gene has CDR1 SQVTM and CDR2 ANQGSEA. The CDR3 nucleotides are TGCAGCGTTTCGGGTGACACCGGGGAGCTGTTTTTT. It is translated as CSVSGDTGELFF.

V usage is TRBV6-6 and J usage is TRBJ1-2; 9 bases align to TRBD1. The CDR3 covers 13 residues. Per germline, CDR1 MNHNY and CDR2 SVGAGI (reference sequence). Trimming removed 6 bases from V and 8 bases from J; junction bases left unmatched: 7. In DNA form, the CDR3 reads TGTGCCAGCAGGGGGACAGGGTACGACGGCTACACCTTC. This encodes CASRGTGYDGYTF.

The rearrangement joins TRBV11-2 to TRBJ1-6; no reliable D call. There are 13 residues in the CDR3. V was trimmed by 8 bases and J by 0 bases, leaving 5 bases between them. CDR1 and CDR2 (germline): SGHAT, FQNNGV. As DNA, the CDR3 is TGTGCCAGCCTCAGCTCCTATAATTCACCCCTCCACTTT. Its translation: CASLSSYNSPLHF.

The chain recombines TRBV29-1 with TRBJ2-5; D is undetermined. Trimming left V 4 bases short and J 5 bases short, with 5 bases between. Germline V gene sequence: CDR1 SQVTM, CDR2 ANQGSEA. The CDR3 is 10 amino acids. CDR3 in DNA: TGCAGCGTTGCGTCGGAGACCCAGTACTTC. The encoded protein is CSVASETQYF.

The gene calls are TRBV6-6 and TRBJ1-5, with D possibly being TRBD1 (6 bases). V lost 0 bases and J 16 bases, leaving 13 bases between the germline ends. CDR3 length equals 12 residues. Germline-derived CDR1 and CDR2 are MNHNY and SVGAGI (reference sequence). The CDR3: CASSYSQGRYHF. As DNA, the CDR3 is TGTGCCAGCAGTTACTCACAGGGACGATACCATTTT.

This chain connects TRBV7-2 to TRBJ1-2, with D perhaps matching TRBD1 (6 bases). Trimming took 5 bases from V and 8 from J, leaving 12 bases between them. Germline V gene data show CDR1 as SGHTA and CDR2 as FQGNSA. The CDR3 is 12 amino acids. The CDR3 sequence is CASSTYRDGYTF. The CDR3 DNA reads TGTGCCAGCAGCACCTACAGGGACGGCTACACCTTC.

The chain combines TRBV4-1 with TRBJ2-7; maybe TRBD1 (6 bases). The ends were cut back, 0 bases at V and 2 bases at J, with 14 bases in the middle. The CDR3 loop spans 16 amino acids. In germline, CDR1 is MGHRA, CDR2 YSYEKL. The CDR3 DNA reads TGCGCCAGCAGCCAAGATTCGACAGGTTTAACCTACGAGCAGTACTTC. This codes for CASSQDSTGLTYEQYF.

This sequence joins TRBV2 and TRBJ1-2, with 9 bases lining up with TRBD1. V lost 6 bases to trimming and J lost 4 bases; unmatched junction nucleotides: 3. The CDR3 loop spans 13 amino acids. Germline loops: CDR1 SNHLY, CDR2 FYNNEI. This CDR3 reads CASSGTGFYGYTF. Here the CDR3 DNA reads TGTGCCAGCAGCGGGACAGGGTTCTATGGCTACACCTTC.